The T cell receptor (beta chain) under discussion was sequenced for a study of T-cell reconstitution after alpha-beta-depleted transplantation in children. Unique molecular identifiers were incorporated when the TCRbeta library was constructed. Via MiXCR, TCRdb re-called the PCR reads, giving one row per CDR3 protein. Among hundreds of thousands of distinct CDR3 sequences, roughly 15% were seen once, and the ten largest hold under 1.2%. Trimming left V 6 bases short and J 8 bases short, with 13 bases between. The CDR3 loop spans 12 amino acids. The receptor comes from a human donor who donated a stem cell graft to a child with acute myeloid leukemia. The sample in question was PBMCs from the stem cell graft donor, obtained from the stem cell graft. This chain uses TRBV12-3 or TRBV12-4 with TRBJ1-2; D is uncertain. The DNA of the CDR3 is TGTGCCAGCAGCCAGGACGGCCCGGGCTACACCTTC. Translation: CASSQDGPGYTF.